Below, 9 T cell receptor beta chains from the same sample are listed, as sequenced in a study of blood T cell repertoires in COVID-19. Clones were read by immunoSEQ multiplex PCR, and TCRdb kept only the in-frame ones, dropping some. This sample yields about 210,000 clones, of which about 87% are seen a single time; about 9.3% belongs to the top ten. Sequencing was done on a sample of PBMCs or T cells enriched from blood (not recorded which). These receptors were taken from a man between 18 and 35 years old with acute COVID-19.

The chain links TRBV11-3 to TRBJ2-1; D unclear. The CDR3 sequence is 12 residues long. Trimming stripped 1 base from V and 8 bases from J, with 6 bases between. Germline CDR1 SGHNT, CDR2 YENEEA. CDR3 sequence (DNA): TGTGCCAGCAGCTTAGTTCCCGATGAGCAGTTCTTC. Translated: CASSLVPDEQFF.

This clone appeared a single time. Written as DNA, the CDR3 is TGTGCCAGCAGCTTAACCGACAGGGCAGATACGCAGTATTTT. This codes for CASSLTDRADTQYF. V is TRBV7-8 and J is TRBJ2-3; 7 bases fit TRBD1. Germline values: CDR1 SGHVS, CDR2 FQNEAQ. Trimming cost V 2 bases and J 4 bases; bases outside gene matches: 3. The CDR3 sequence is 14 residues long. Together with reference TRBV7-8 and TRBJ2-3, the CDR3 gives the full variable domain: GAGVSQSPRYKVAKRGQDVALRCDPISGHVSLFWYQQALGQGPEFLTYFQNEAQLDKSGLPSDRFFAERPEGSVSTLKIQRTQQEDSAVYLCASSLTDRADTQYFGPGTRLTVL.

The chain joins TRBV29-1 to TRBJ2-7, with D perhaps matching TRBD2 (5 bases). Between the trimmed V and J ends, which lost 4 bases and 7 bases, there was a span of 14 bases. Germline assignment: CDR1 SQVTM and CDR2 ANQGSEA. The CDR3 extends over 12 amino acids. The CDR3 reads CSVGSERREQYF. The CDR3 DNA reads TGCAGCGTTGGTTCAGAGCGGAGGGAGCAGTACTTC.

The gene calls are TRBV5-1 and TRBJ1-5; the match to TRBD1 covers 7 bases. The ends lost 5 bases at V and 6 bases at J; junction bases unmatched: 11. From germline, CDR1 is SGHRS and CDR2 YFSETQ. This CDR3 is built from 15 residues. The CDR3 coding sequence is TGCGCCAGCAGGCCCACAGGGGAGGTGAGTCAGCCCCAGCATTTT. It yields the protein CASRPTGEVSQPQHF.

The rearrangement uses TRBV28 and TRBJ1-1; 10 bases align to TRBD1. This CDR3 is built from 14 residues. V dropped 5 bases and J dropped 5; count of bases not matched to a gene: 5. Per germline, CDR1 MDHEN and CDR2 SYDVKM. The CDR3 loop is CASSKTGGKTEAFF. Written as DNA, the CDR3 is TGTGCCAGCAGTAAGACAGGGGGCAAAACTGAAGCTTTCTTT.

CDR3 loop: CASSQTGKTDTQYF. CDR3 bases: TGTGCCAGCAGCCAGACAGGGAAGACAGATACGCAGTATTTT. The V gene is TRBV11-3, the J gene TRBJ2-3; TRBD1 agrees at 7 bases. CDR3 size: 14 residues. Looked up from germline, CDR1 is SGHNT and CDR2 is YENEEA. Trimming cost V 5 bases and J 3 bases; bases outside gene matches: 5.

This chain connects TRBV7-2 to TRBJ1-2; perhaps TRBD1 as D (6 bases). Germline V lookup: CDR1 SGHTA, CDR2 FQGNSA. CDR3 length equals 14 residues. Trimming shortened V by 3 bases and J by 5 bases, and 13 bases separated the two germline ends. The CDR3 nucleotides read TGTGCCAGCAGCTTGCCGGGACAAGATTATGGCTACACCTTC. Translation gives CASSLPGQDYGYTF.

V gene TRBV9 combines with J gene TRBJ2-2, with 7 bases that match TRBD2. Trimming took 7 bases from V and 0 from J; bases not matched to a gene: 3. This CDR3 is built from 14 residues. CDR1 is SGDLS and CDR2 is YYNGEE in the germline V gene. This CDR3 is CASSGTTNTGELFF. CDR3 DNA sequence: TGTGCCAGCTCCGGGACTACGAACACCGGGGAGCTGTTTTTT.

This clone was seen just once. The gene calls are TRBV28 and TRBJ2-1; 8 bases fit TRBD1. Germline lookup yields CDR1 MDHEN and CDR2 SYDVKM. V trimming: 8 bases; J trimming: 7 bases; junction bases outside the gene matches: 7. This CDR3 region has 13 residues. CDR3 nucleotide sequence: TGTGCCAGCGGTGGACAGGGAAAGAATGAGCAGTTCTTC. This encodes CASGGQGKNEQFF. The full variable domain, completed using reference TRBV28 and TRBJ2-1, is DVKVTQSSRYLVKRTGEKVFLECVQDMDHENMFWYRQDPGLGLRLIYFSYDVKMKEKGDIPEGYSVSREKKERFSLILESASTNQTSMYLCASGGQGKNEQFFGPGTRLTVL.